The clone carrying this TCR beta chain has ten or more counts. Its specificity is unknown. The data stem from a study of T-cell memory formation after mild COVID-19. Study findings and constraints: Second-wave clones with a day 37 peak had unconfirmed SARS-CoV-2 specificity. Clones contracting over day 15 to 85 were CD4/CD8 balanced, with later expanders leaning CD4+. A subset of responding clones appeared in pre-infection memory, suggesting cross-reactive memory joined.

This CDR3 region has 17 residues. The V and J ends lost 6 bases and 3 bases respectively, with 18 bases between them. The V gene's germline CDR1 is MNHEY and CDR2 SMNVEV (reference sequence). TCRdb reanalysed the 5' RACE reads using MiXCR and keeps one entry per CDR3 protein. The sample comprises 90,000 to 120,000 distinct CDR3 sequences, 11% of which are singletons, and roughly 40% rests with the top ten. This chain joins TRBV27 and TRBJ1-6, with unresolved D. This clonotype originated in a man between 18 and 29 years old who had mild COVID-19 (a few samples of this study predate the infection). Cell type and time point are not known. The sample taken for sequencing was PBMCs or a T cell subset sorted from them (not recorded which). The CDR3 region is CASSLFLGEGYNSPLHF. CDR3 nucleotides: TGTGCCAGCAGCCTATTTCTTGGGGAAGGCTATAATTCACCCCTCCACTTT.